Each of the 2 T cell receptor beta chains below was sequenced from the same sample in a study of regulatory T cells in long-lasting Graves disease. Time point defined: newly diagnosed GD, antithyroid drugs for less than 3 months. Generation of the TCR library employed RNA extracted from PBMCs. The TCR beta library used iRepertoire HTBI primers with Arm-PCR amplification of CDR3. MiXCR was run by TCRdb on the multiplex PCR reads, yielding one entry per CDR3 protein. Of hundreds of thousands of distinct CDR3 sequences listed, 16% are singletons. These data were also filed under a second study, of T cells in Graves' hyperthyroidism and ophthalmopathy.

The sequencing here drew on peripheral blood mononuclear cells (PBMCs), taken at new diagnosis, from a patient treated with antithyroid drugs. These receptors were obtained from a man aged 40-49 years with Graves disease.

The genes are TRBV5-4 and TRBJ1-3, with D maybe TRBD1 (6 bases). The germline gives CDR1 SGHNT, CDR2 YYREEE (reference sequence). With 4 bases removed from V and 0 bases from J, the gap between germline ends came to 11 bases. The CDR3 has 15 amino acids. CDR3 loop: CASSRGQSSGNTIYF. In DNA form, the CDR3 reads TGTGCCAGCAGCCGTGGACAGTCCTCTGGAAACACCATATATTTT.

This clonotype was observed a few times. The CDR3 nucleotides are TGTGCCAGCAGCCCGATTCACTCCGGACAGGGGGGAAAAAACATTCAGTACTTC. It codes for CASSPIHSGQGGKNIQYF. The chain carries TRBV5-5 and TRBJ2-4; 10 bases match TRBD1. Germline V gene lookup returns CDR1 SGHKS and CDR2 YYEKEE (reference sequence). V dropped 4 bases and J dropped 4; count of bases not matched to a gene: 14. The CDR3 extends over 18 amino acids.